The rows below give T cell receptor beta chains drawn from one sample of a study of cytomegalovirus exposure and HLA in healthy donors. TCRdb's table, derived via immunoSEQ multiplex PCR, lists solely in-frame clones and lacks some. The sample lists more than 65,000 clones; 74% were seen once. The material sequenced was PBMCs. These receptors came from a woman between 50 and 59 years old in good health and CMV-seropositive. CDR3s include the opening cysteine and the closing phenylalanine or tryptophan. The D gene is left open where the match is weak. Size values are once, few and many counts, or a class for expanded clones, and some rows have none.

TRBV5-6	few	TRBJ2-1	-	TGTGCCAGCAGCGCCGCCGGGCAGGGGGGCAATGAGCAGTTCTTC	CASSAAGQGGNEQFF
TRBV30	few	TRBJ1-2	-	TGTGCCTGGATTCATACTTATAGCACCTTC	CAWIHTYSTF
TRBV7-8	-	TRBJ1-5	-	TGTGCCAGCAAGATACAGGGCCTCAATCAGCCCCAGCATTTT	CASKIQGLNQPQHF
TRBV28	few	TRBJ1-2	-	TGTGCCAGCAGTTTAGTAGCCTATGGCTACACCTTC	CASSLVAYGYTF
TRBV10-3	-	TRBJ2-7	TRBD2	TGTGCCATCATGAATACCGCCTCTGCGGGAGGGGGCGAGCAGTACTTC	CAIMNTASAGGGEQYF
TRBV14	-	TRBJ1-2	-	TGTGCCAGCAGCCAACGCAGGGCTTTCTTCTATGGCTACACCTTC	CASSQRRAFFYGYTF
TRBV5-1	-	TRBJ2-5	-	TGCGCCAGCAGCCCGCTGGGTTCGGGTGGGAGAGAGACCCAGTACTTC	CASSPLGSGGRETQYF
TRBV6-6	once	TRBJ2-3	TRBD2	TGTGCCAGCAGGGGACTAGCGGAGCGCACAGATACGCAGTATTTT	CASRGLAERTDTQYF
TRBV27	-	TRBJ2-7	-	TGTGCCAGCAGTTACCAGGCTTCCCACGAGCAGTACTTC	CASSYQASHEQYF
TRBV18	-	TRBJ1-5	TRBD1	TGTGCCAGCTCACCGGGACAGGGGGCCATAAATCAGCCCCAGCATTTT	CASSPGQGAINQPQHF
TRBV5-6	-	TRBJ1-1	TRBD1	TGTGCCAGCAGCAGGACAGGGGTAGGCGCTGAAGCTTTCTTT	CASSRTGVGAEAFF
TRBV7-7	few	TRBJ2-2	TRBD1	TGTGCTAGCAGCTCCGTGACAGGGCGTGACACCGGGGAGCTGTTTTTT	CASSSVTGRDTGELFF
TRBV29-1	-	TRBJ2-7	TRBD1	TGCAGCGTCCTCGGGACAGGGGAGCAGTACTTC	CSVLGTGEQYF
TRBV9	few	TRBJ2-1	TRBD2	TGTGCCAGCACGGAGAATAGCGGGAGTAACAATGAGCAGTTCTTC	CASTENSGSNNEQFF
TRBV7-2	-	TRBJ1-2	-	TGTGCCAGCAGCTTAGACAGGGACCGTGGCTACACCTTC	CASSLDRDRGYTF
TRBV10-3	-	TRBJ1-2	-	TGTGCCATCAAAAAACACAGGGAGAAGGACTATGGCTACACCTTC	CAIKKHREKDYGYTF
TRBV6-1	-	TRBJ1-4	-	TGTGCCAGCGGGGGGGCGGAACGGGCCTACGGACTGTTTTTT	CASGGAERAYGLFF
TRBV6-1	-	TRBJ2-5	TRBD1	TGTGCCAGCAGTGCCCGGACAGGCTGGGAGACCCAGTACTTC	CASSARTGWETQYF
TRBV4-2	-	TRBJ2-1	TRBD1	TGTGCCAGCAGCCATCGGACAGGCAATTCCTACAATGAGCAGTTCTTC	CASSHRTGNSYNEQFF
TRBV2	-	TRBJ2-7	-	TGTGCCAGCAGACAGGGTTCCTACGAGCAGTACTTC	CASRQGSYEQYF
TRBV5-1	few	TRBJ2-3	-	TGCGCCAGCAGCCGGGACTTCACAGATACGCAGTATTTT	CASSRDFTDTQYF
TRBV10-3	-	TRBJ1-2	-	TGTGCCATCAGTGAGTCTGGACAGAGCTACACCTTC	CAISESGQSYTF
TRBV30	-	TRBJ2-1	-	TGTGCCTGGAGCAGCAAACGGGGATACAATGAGCAGTTCTTC	CAWSSKRGYNEQFF
TRBV2	-	TRBJ2-5	TRBD1	TGTGCCAGCAGTGAAGGGACAGGGGAGACCCAGTACTTC	CASSEGTGETQYF
TRBV5-1	-	TRBJ2-3	-	TGCGCCAGCAGCCGAAAAGCGGGCGCTAGCACAGATACGCAGTATTTT	CASSRKAGASTDTQYF
TRBV7-9	-	TRBJ1-5	TRBD1	TGTGCCAGCAGCTTAGGATGGGGAGGACAGGGGGACAATCAGCCCCAGCATTTT	CASSLGWGGQGDNQPQHF
TRBV5-4	-	TRBJ1-1	-	TGTGCCAGCAGCTTGCAAACGGGAGGTTCGGGCACTGAAGCTTTCTTT	CASSLQTGGSGTEAFF
TRBV5-1	-	TRBJ2-7	TRBD1	TGCGCCAGCAGTTTTTCAGGGGGCTCCGAGCAGTACTTC	CASSFSGGSEQYF
TRBV4-2	few	TRBJ2-3	-	TGTGCCAGCAGCCAAGGAGAGAGCTCTAACGCAGATACGCAGTATTTT	CASSQGESSNADTQYF
TRBV19	-	TRBJ1-2	TRBD1	TGTGCCAGTAGTACGGGACAGGGTACTACCTATGGCTACACCTTC	CASSTGQGTTYGYTF
TRBV19	few	TRBJ1-1	TRBD1	TGTGCCAGTAGTATAGCCAGGACAGGGGACATGAACACTGAAGCTTTCTTT	CASSIARTGDMNTEAFF
TRBV7-8	-	TRBJ2-7	-	TGTGCCAGCAGCTTTCCCGGGAACTACGAGCAGTACTTC	CASSFPGNYEQYF
TRBV19	-	TRBJ1-1	-	TGTGCCAGTAGTGCCCAGGGGATGGCCACTGAAGCTTTCTTT	CASSAQGMATEAFF